The subject of this entry is one T cell receptor (beta chain). Its target is unknown. The data originate from a study of cytomegalovirus exposure and HLA in healthy donors. Study-wide findings and caveats: There were 150 to 200 TCR beta chains listed as cytomegalovirus-associated. In an earlier analysis, in approximately 630 donors, most V segments appeared productive either ~87% or ~30% of the time. The authors later found TCR association rates varying by HLA locus, with DRB1 most and HLA-C fewest. Compared with the roughly 670-donor mean, an Asian-associated ancestry cluster reportedly had fewer N-insertions, according to a later analysis.

13 Jbeta primers and 60 Vbeta primers were used for the PCR. The assay was immunoSEQ multiplex PCR, and TCRdb's table has in-frame clones only and misses some. Here the sample spans more than 100,000 clones, roughly 78% being singletons. Unmatched junction bases numbered 7, after V lost 4 bases and J lost 5 bases. CDR1 SGHRS and CDR2 YFSETQ come from the germline V gene. The length of the CDR3 is 15 residues. The sequencing sample was made of PBMCs. The genes are TRBV5-1 and TRBJ2-1; the match to TRBD2 covers 9 bases. The receptor comes from a man in his forties or fifties in good health and CMV-seropositive. For the CDR3, the DNA is TGCGCCAGCAGCCCAGCGGGAGGCCCCAACAATGAGCAGTTCTTC. Protein: CASSPAGGPNNEQFF.